The clone carrying this T cell receptor (beta chain) occurred a few times. Its cognate antigen is unknown. The CDR3 consists of 16 residues. Deletions cut 6 bases from V and 3 bases from J, with 21 bases between. From germline, CDR1 is MNHNS and CDR2 SASEGT. The data were obtained in a study of response to subunit inactivated influenza vaccine. General study points: Few additional T cells are recruited per seasonal influenza vaccination, authors suggested.

Via MiXCR, TCRdb re-called the RT-PCR reads, giving one row per CDR3 protein. The table has hundreds of thousands of distinct CDR3 sequences, about a sixth seen once. This receptor was taken from a man over 45 who received an inactivated influenza vaccine. Sequences were derived from PBMCs from blood, sampled 11 to 12 days after vaccination. The chain is built from TRBV6-1 and TRBJ2-7; perhaps D is TRBD1 or TRBD2 (5 bases each). CDR3 DNA: TGTGCCAGCAGACACACCGGGACGGGGCCTCTCTACGAGCAGTACTTC. Translating gives CASRHTGTGPLYEQYF.